Shown below are 17 T cell receptor beta chains from a single sample sequenced in a study of blood T cell repertoires in COVID-19. Produced via immunoSEQ multiplex PCR; TCRdb's table is partial and in-frame only. The table has roughly 320,000 clones, about 87% seen once. The sequencing input was peripheral blood. The receptors come from a man between 65 and 85 years old with acute or convalescent COVID-19.

This chain joins TRBV11-3 and TRBJ2-1; possible D gene TRBD1, 6 bases. Germline CDR1 reads SGHNT; CDR2 reads YENEEA. The CDR3 has 15 residues. The V gene lost 5 bases and the J gene lost 9 bases, with 20 bases spanning the gap. The CDR3 DNA reads TGTGCCAGCAGCACCTACAGGGAAGGGCAAGGTGAGCAGTTCTTC. The encoded protein is CASSTYREGQGEQFF.

This chain links TRBV29-1 with TRBJ1-4; tentative D call: TRBD1 (6 bases). Trimming cost V 6 bases and J 8 bases, with 19 bases left between them. The CDR3 extends over 14 amino acids. CDR1 and CDR2 from the germline V gene are SQVTM and ANQGSEA. CDR3 residues: CSVQKTGTGEKLFF. As DNA, the CDR3 is TGCAGCGTCCAGAAAACAGGGACGGGAGAAAAACTGTTTTTT.

The rearrangement joins TRBV5-1 to TRBJ2-2, with TRBD2 matching over 7 bases. CDR1 is SGHRS and CDR2 is YFSETQ in the germline V gene. Trimming cost V 1 base and J 5 bases; bases outside gene matches: 5. The CDR3 spans 15 residues. CDR3 in DNA: TGCGCCAGCAGCTTGTTTGCGGGGGAAACCGGGGAGCTGTTTTTT. It is translated as CASSLFAGETGELFF.

V is TRBV6-5 and J is TRBJ1-3, with 8 bases identical to TRBD1. This CDR3 has 15 amino acids. The germline V gene has CDR1 MNHEY and CDR2 SVGAGI. J was trimmed by 0 bases and V by 2 bases; bases with no gene match: 0. CDR3 coding DNA: TGTGCCAGCAGTTACGACAGGGGCTCTGGAAACACCATATATTTT. Translating gives CASSYDRGSGNTIYF.

This chain uses TRBV7-2 with TRBJ1-3; tentatively, D is TRBD1 (6 bases). Trimming took 5 bases from V and 2 from J, leaving 13 bases between them. CDR1 SGHTA and CDR2 FQGNSA come from the germline V gene. The CDR3 totals 15 residues. CDR3 protein: CASSTQQGPGNTIYF. DNA of the CDR3: TGTGCCAGCAGCACCCAACAGGGCCCTGGAAACACCATATATTTT.

The chain links TRBV6-5 to TRBJ2-7; 10 positions agree with TRBD2. This CDR3 has 14 amino acids. In germline, CDR1 is MNHEY, CDR2 SVGAGI. After removal of 8 bases from V and 2 bases from J, the junction contained 6 bases not matched to a gene. The CDR3 region is CASDRTSGPYEQYF. The CDR3 nucleotides read TGTGCCAGCGACCGGACTAGCGGTCCCTACGAGCAGTACTTC.

This clone was counted only a few times. The V call is TRBV18, the J call TRBJ1-6; 9 positions agree with TRBD1. With 3 bases clipped from V and 9 bases from J, the junction kept 9 bases outside the gene matches. CDR1 KGHSH and CDR2 LQKENI come from the germline V gene. The CDR3 is made up of 16 amino acids. DNA of the CDR3: TGTGCCAGCTCACCTGCGGACAGGGGATCTAGTTCACCCCTCCACTTT. Translated, it gives CASSPADRGSSSPLHF.

The chain links TRBV24-1 to TRBJ2-1, with D perhaps matching TRBD2 (5 bases). The V gene's germline CDR1 is KGHDR and CDR2 SFDVKD. V was cut by 0 bases and J by 0 bases, with 5 bases left in between. The CDR3 spans 15 residues. The CDR3 loop is CATSDLRGSYNEQFF. In DNA form, the CDR3 reads TGTGCCACCAGTGATTTGCGGGGCTCCTACAATGAGCAGTTCTTC.

V and J are TRBV19 and TRBJ2-7, with 7 bases matching TRBD1. J was trimmed by 1 base and V by 4 bases; bases with no gene match: 4. From germline, CDR1 is LNHDA and CDR2 SQIVND (reference sequence). There are 14 residues in the CDR3. DNA for the CDR3: TGTGCCAGTAGTAAATTACAGGGGTCCTACGAGCAGTACTTC. Translating gives CASSKLQGSYEQYF.

In its sample, this clone was seen once. Other DNA sequences in the sample encode the same CDR3. The V gene is TRBV28, the J gene TRBJ2-1; 7 bases line up with TRBD1. There are 14 residues in the CDR3. Per germline, CDR1 MDHEN and CDR2 SYDVKM. V lost 6 bases to trimming and J lost 2 bases; unmatched junction nucleotides: 4. Here the CDR3 reads CASRLTGTYNEQFF. CDR3 bases: TGTGCCAGCAGATTGACAGGGACCTACAATGAGCAGTTCTTC.

This rearrangement joins TRBV5-1 to TRBJ1-4; possibly TRBD1 for D (6 bases). The CDR3 extends over 16 amino acids. With 2 bases removed from V and 8 bases from J, the gap between germline ends came to 19 bases. Germline assignment: CDR1 SGHRS and CDR2 YFSETQ. The CDR3 DNA sequence: TGCGCCAGCAGCTTACCCTCGGGGAGGGGACAAGAAAAACTGTTTTTT. This encodes CASSLPSGRGQEKLFF.

The chain carries TRBV6-5 and TRBJ1-6; D gene ambiguous. Germline-derived CDR1 and CDR2 are MNHEY and SVGAGI. With 7 bases removed from V and 10 bases from J, the gap between germline ends came to 11 bases. The CDR3 extends over 12 amino acids. The CDR3 bases are TGTGCCAGCAACCTTCCGGGGTCACCCCTCCACTTT. This codes for CASNLPGSPLHF.

The chain is built from TRBV10-3 and TRBJ1-1; D gene unclear. Germline CDR1 ENHRY, CDR2 SYGVKD. The CDR3 spans 15 residues. V was trimmed by 3 bases and J by 1 base, leaving 12 bases between them. CDR3 amino acids: CAISDSGEGNTEAFF. The CDR3 DNA sequence: TGTGCCATCAGTGATTCCGGGGAGGGGAACACTGAAGCTTTCTTT.

This clone was seen just once. J is TRBJ1-1 and V is TRBV7-8, with 8 bases lining up with TRBD1. Germline loops: CDR1 SGHVS, CDR2 FQNEAQ. V gave up 2 bases and J gave up 5 bases; unmatched junction bases: 10. The CDR3 is 16 residues long. DNA of the CDR3: TGTGCCAGCAGCTTACCCGGACAGGGAAGTGGTACTGAAGCTTTCTTT. This sequence encodes CASSLPGQGSGTEAFF.

V usage is TRBV14 and J usage is TRBJ2-3, with TRBD2 matching 7 bases. This CDR3 contains 16 residues. Germline V gene data show CDR1 as SGHDN and CDR2 as FVKESK. J lost 3 bases, V lost 2 bases, and 8 bases had no gene match. The CDR3 DNA sequence: TGTGCCAGCAGCCAATGGCTAGCGGCCGAGACAGATACGCAGTATTTT. This gives the protein CASSQWLAAETDTQYF. The whole variable domain, remainder taken from reference TRBV14 and TRBJ2-3, is EAGVTQFPSHSVIEKGQTVTLRCDPISGHDNLYWYRRVMGKEIKFLLHFVKESKQDESGMPNNRFLAERTGGTYSTLKVQPAELEDSGVYFCASSQWLAAETDTQYFGPGTRLTVL.

This clone was recorded only once. The rearrangement joins TRBV15 to TRBJ2-1, with D perhaps matching TRBD2 (5 bases). Germline V lookup: CDR1 LNHNV, CDR2 YYDKDF (reference sequence). V was trimmed by 0 bases and J by 4 bases, leaving 10 bases between them. The CDR3 has 15 amino acids. CDR3 nucleotide sequence: TGTGCCACCAGCAGAGATGGGGAGAGATACAATGAGCAGTTCTTC. Its translation is CATSRDGERYNEQFF.

CDR3 loop: CSAAPGTGTNTEAFF. In DNA form, the CDR3 reads TGCAGCGCTGCCCCCGGGACAGGGACCAACACTGAAGCTTTCTTT. The chain has TRBV29-1 and TRBJ1-1; 9 positions match TRBD1. The trim removed 7 bases at V and 2 bases at J, leaving 11 bases unmatched. Germline V gene sequence: CDR1 SQVTM, CDR2 ANQGSEA. The CDR3 contains 15 residues.